The 26 T cell receptor beta chains in this list originate from one sample, sequenced in a study of the immune and genomic landscape of osteosarcoma. Osteosarcoma specimens were post-treatment primary, local recurrence and metastasis tumors from poor-prognosis patients. Data came from immunoSEQ multiplex PCR; TCRdb stores just in-frame clones and leaves some out. This repertoire shows about 5,100 clones, around 80% found once; its top ten account for under 7.5%. Source material: osteosarcoma tumor tissue from the lung. These receptors all come from a human donor with osteosarcoma.

This chain links TRBV6-6 with TRBJ1-5; D is ambiguous. The CDR3 is 14 amino acids. The V end was cut by 6 bases, the J end by 0 bases, with 9 bases between. Germline V CDR1 and CDR2: MNHNY, SVGAGI (reference sequence). The CDR3 nucleotides are TGTGCCAGCAGCAATTTTTATAGCAATCAGCCCCAGCATTTT. This sequence encodes CASSNFYSNQPQHF.

The J gene is TRBJ2-3, the V gene TRBV14; D gene unclear. V lost 4 bases to trimming and J lost 2 bases, with 7 bases between them. In germline, CDR1 is SGHDN, CDR2 FVKESK. The CDR3 loop spans 13 amino acids. CDR3: CASSRGATDTQYF. As DNA, the CDR3 is TGTGCCAGCAGCCGAGGAGCCACAGATACGCAGTATTTT. Full variable domain (missing parts from reference TRBV14 and TRBJ2-3): EAGVTQFPSHSVIEKGQTVTLRCDPISGHDNLYWYRRVMGKEIKFLLHFVKESKQDESGMPNNRFLAERTGGTYSTLKVQPAELEDSGVYFCASSRGATDTQYFGPGTRLTVL.

V usage is TRBV9 and J usage is TRBJ1-2, with D perhaps matching TRBD1 (5 bases). Germline V lookup: CDR1 SGDLS, CDR2 YYNGEE. V lost 7 bases, J lost 8 bases, and 24 bases lay in between. The CDR3 spans 15 residues. CDR3 bases: TGTGCCAGCCAGGGTCCACATAGCCCCTCGGGCGGCTACACCTTC. Its protein product is CASQGPHSPSGGYTF.

The chain has TRBV5-1 and TRBJ2-3; 10 positions match TRBD2. The trim removed 1 base at V and 7 bases at J, leaving 3 bases unmatched. This CDR3 has 14 amino acids. Germline CDR1 and CDR2: SGHRS and YFSETQ. The CDR3 nucleotides are TGCGCCAGCAGCTTGAGCGGGAGGGCTAATACGCAGTATTTT. Encoded protein: CASSLSGRANTQYF.

The chain employs TRBV6-6 and TRBJ2-4, with 7 bases matching TRBD1. This CDR3 has 14 residues. From germline, CDR1 is MNHNY and CDR2 SVGAGI (reference sequence). V gave up 0 bases and J gave up 6 bases; unmatched junction bases: 2. CDR3 DNA: TGTGCCAGCAGTTACTCAGGGACAGCAAACATTCAGTACTTC. Its protein is CASSYSGTANIQYF.

By frequency in the sample, this clone is large. The rearrangement uses TRBV7-9 and TRBJ2-1; the match to TRBD1 covers 9 bases. The trim removed 1 base at V and 3 bases at J, leaving 4 bases unmatched. Germline V gene data show CDR1 as SEHNR and CDR2 as FQNEAQ (reference sequence). The CDR3 is 16 residues long. The CDR3 nucleotides are TGTGCCAGCAGCTTAGGACAGGGGGACGGCTACAATGAGCAGTTCTTC. This translates into CASSLGQGDGYNEQFF. Variable domain in full (rest from reference TRBV7-9 and TRBJ2-1): DTGVSQNPRHKITKRGQNVTFRCDPISEHNRLYWYRQTLGQGPEFLTYFQNEAQLEKSRLLSDRFSAERPKGSFSTLEIQRTEQGDSAMYLCASSLGQGDGYNEQFFGPGTRLTVL.

Turning to this clone: Without the conserved terminal phenylalanine or tryptophan, this CDR3 likely stems from a read error. No DNA is shown, since the ends of the CDR3 on it are uncertain; the CDR3 is the one TCRdb lists. The rearrangement uses TRBV28 and TRBJ2-7; the DNA was not compared with TRBD1, the D call given in the table. 10 amino acids form the CDR3, both terminal residues included. In germline, CDR1 is MDHEN, CDR2 SYDVKM. The CDR3 spells CASRAPGQRR.

This clone was detected only a few times. This chain uses TRBV21-1 with TRBJ2-3; TRBD1, the table's D call, was not compared with the DNA. TRBV21-1 is an annotated pseudogene. This CDR3 region has 17 residues. Here the CDR3 reads CASKIDGAGPRTDTQYF. As DNA, the CDR3 is TGTGCCAGCAAAATCGATGGGGCAGGGCCCCGCACAGATACGCAGTATTTT.

CDR3: CASGLLGNEQFF. CDR3 DNA sequence: TGTGCTAGTGGTTTGCTGGGCAATGAGCAGTTCTTC. This chain links TRBV12-5 with TRBJ2-1, with D uncertain. This CDR3 spans 12 amino acids. Germline V lookup: CDR1 LGHNT, CDR2 FRNRAP. V lost 2 bases to trimming and J lost 6 bases, with 5 bases between them.

The chain combines TRBV4-1 with TRBJ2-6; 7 bases fit TRBD1. CDR1 MGHRA and CDR2 YSYEKL come from the germline V gene. The CDR3 extends over 22 amino acids. J lost 0 bases, V lost 0 bases, and 17 bases had no gene match. DNA for the CDR3: TGCGCCAGCAGCCAAGAATCAGGGGGACATCCTTTGGGGCGCTCTGGGGCCAACGTCCTGACTTTC. This translates into CASSQESGGHPLGRSGANVLTF.

V usage is TRBV9 and J usage is TRBJ2-5; TRBD2 aligns across 12 bases. The CDR3 is 16 residues long. Germline CDR1 SGDLS, CDR2 YYNGEE. Trimming removed 6 bases from V and 5 bases from J; junction bases left unmatched: 11. CDR3 loop: CASTRSSGRAGETQYF. For the CDR3, the DNA is TGTGCCAGCACCCGATCTAGCGGGAGGGCCGGGGAGACCCAGTACTTC.

This clone has just one count. The genes are TRBV11-3 and TRBJ2-2; TRBD1 might be the D (5 bases). Germline V gives CDR1 SGHNT, CDR2 YENEEA. Trimming removed 5 bases at V and 5 bases at J, with 15 bases between. The CDR3 is 15 amino acids. The CDR3 protein is CASSQKTRVTGELFF. The CDR3 DNA follows: TGTGCCAGCAGCCAGAAAACCAGGGTTACCGGGGAGCTGTTTTTT. Full variable domain (rest looked up from reference TRBV11-3 and TRBJ2-2): EAGVVQSPRYKIIEKKQPVAFWCNPISGHNTLYWYLQNLGQGPELLIRYENEEAVDDSQLPKDRFSAERLKGVDSTLKIQPAELGDSAVYLCASSQKTRVTGELFFGEGSRLTVL.

This chain connects TRBV6-5 to TRBJ1-4; D unclear. Germline CDR1 MNHEY, CDR2 SVGAGI. The V end was cut by 4 bases, the J end by 8 bases, with 11 bases between. The CDR3 is made up of 13 amino acids. The CDR3 DNA reads as TGTGCCAGCAGTTTCACTCGATGGGAAAAACTGTTTTTT. Residues: CASSFTRWEKLFF.

The genes are TRBV19 and TRBJ1-5, with D uncertain. The V end lost 7 bases, the J end lost 2 bases, and 18 bases lay between the germline ends. Germline CDR1 LNHDA, CDR2 SQIVND (reference sequence). This CDR3 contains 16 residues. The chain's CDR3 is CASKTGKQAGNQPQHF. In DNA, the CDR3 is TGTGCCAGTAAGACGGGAAAACAAGCGGGCAATCAGCCCCAGCATTTT.

This sequence joins TRBV29-1 and TRBJ1-1; unclear D gene. Germline values: CDR1 SQVTM, CDR2 ANQGSEA. The CDR3 sequence is 11 residues long. The V end was cut by 4 bases, the J end by 1 base, with 4 bases between. CDR3 in amino acids: CSVVENTEAFF. As DNA, the CDR3 is TGCAGCGTTGTCGAGAACACTGAAGCTTTCTTT.

The V and J genes are TRBV5-1 and TRBJ2-3; D unclear. Trimming took off 0 bases at V and 0 bases at J, with 11 bases between the two ends. Germline CDR1 reads SGHRS; CDR2 reads YFSETQ. CDR3 length: 16 amino acids. The CDR3: CASSLAAQLSTDTQYF. In DNA form, the CDR3 reads TGCGCCAGCAGCTTGGCCGCACAGCTTAGCACAGATACGCAGTATTTT.

This clone showed up just once. V is TRBV7-9 and J is TRBJ2-3; D is ambiguous. The CDR3 is made up of 10 amino acids. The V gene lost 6 bases and the J gene lost 5 bases, with 3 bases spanning the gap. In germline, CDR1 is SEHNR, CDR2 FQNEAQ (reference sequence). The chain's CDR3 is CASRLDTQYF. The CDR3 coding sequence is TGTGCCAGCAGACTAGATACGCAGTATTTT.

The chain employs TRBV9 and TRBJ2-1, with 10 bases lining up with TRBD2. This CDR3 has 16 amino acids. With V trimmed by 0 bases and J by 5 bases, 5 bases remained unmatched. The germline gives CDR1 SGDLS, CDR2 YYNGEE. This CDR3 reads CASSVDTSGADNEQFF. DNA of the CDR3: TGTGCCAGCAGCGTAGATACTAGCGGGGCTGACAATGAGCAGTTCTTC. The full variable domain, rest sourced from reference TRBV9 and TRBJ2-1, is DSGVTQTPKHLITATGQRVTLRCSPRSGDLSVYWYQQSLDQGLQFLIQYYNGEERAKGNILERFSAQQFPDLHSELNLSSLELGDSALYFCASSVDTSGADNEQFFGPGTRLTVL.

The V and J genes are TRBV5-1 and TRBJ2-1; the D is unclear. V was pared by 5 bases and J by 0 bases, with 6 bases between. This CDR3 is 13 amino acids long. Germline-derived CDR1 and CDR2 are SGHRS and YFSETQ. The CDR3 loop is CASRSDSYNEQFF. CDR3 sequence (DNA): TGCGCCAGCAGAAGCGACTCCTACAATGAGCAGTTCTTC.

The CDR3 region is CASKVAGHYNEQFF. The DNA of the CDR3 is TGTGCCAGTAAGGTAGCGGGACACTACAATGAGCAGTTCTTC. The genes are TRBV19 and TRBJ2-1; 8 bases align to TRBD2. Germline CDR1 and CDR2: LNHDA and SQIVND (reference sequence). The CDR3 is 14 residues long. J lost 3 bases, V lost 7 bases, and 5 bases had no gene match.

This chain joins TRBV29-1 and TRBJ2-3, with 9 bases identical to TRBD2. With V trimmed by 3 bases and J by 0 bases, 7 bases remained unmatched. Per germline, CDR1 SQVTM and CDR2 ANQGSEA. This CDR3 is built from 16 residues. CDR3 region: CSVDGIAGASTDTQYF. The CDR3 DNA reads as TGCAGCGTTGATGGGATAGCGGGAGCTAGCACAGATACGCAGTATTTT.

The rearrangement links TRBV10-3 to TRBJ2-3; 7 bases align to TRBD1. The J segment lost 3 bases and the V segment lost 1 base, leaving 16 bases of the junction unmatched. The length of the CDR3 is 19 residues. The germline gives CDR1 ENHRY, CDR2 SYGVKD. CDR3: CAISEFWKETGTLTDTQYF. DNA of the CDR3: TGTGCCATCAGTGAGTTTTGGAAAGAGACAGGGACATTGACAGATACGCAGTATTTT.

The chain couples TRBV6-5 to TRBJ2-7, with 8 bases lining up with TRBD2. CDR1 MNHEY and CDR2 SVGAGI come from the germline V gene. With V trimmed by 2 bases and J by 1 base, 4 bases remained unmatched. This CDR3 is 15 amino acids long. The CDR3 sequence: CASSYLAGGSYEQYF. The CDR3 DNA is TGTGCCAGCAGTTACCTGGCGGGAGGTTCCTACGAGCAGTACTTC.

CDR3 sequence: CASSVGPSEPQHF. DNA of the CDR3: TGTGCCAGCAGCGTAGGCCCATCGGAGCCCCAGCATTTT. The chain combines TRBV9 with TRBJ1-5; no clear D gene. Germline loops: CDR1 SGDLS, CDR2 YYNGEE. V lost 0 bases and J lost 8, with 9 bases in between. This CDR3 has 13 amino acids.

The V call is TRBV27, the J call TRBJ2-5, with unresolved D. Germline CDR1 is MNHEY and CDR2 is SMNVEV (reference sequence). V was shortened by 5 bases and J by 1 base, with 8 bases between the two germline ends. This CDR3 has 13 residues. The CDR3 sequence: CASSPTIQETQYF. The CDR3 bases are TGTGCCAGCAGTCCCACGATCCAAGAGACCCAGTACTTC.

The chain carries TRBV5-5 and TRBJ1-3; D is uncertain. The germline V gene has CDR1 SGHKS and CDR2 YYEKEE (reference sequence). This CDR3 comprises 16 residues. The V end was cut by 1 base, the J end by 3 bases, with 14 bases between. CDR3 nucleotides: TGTGCCAGCAGCTTGAGCCCCGCGGCTCGTGGAAACACCATATATTTT. Translation: CASSLSPAARGNTIYF.